Listed below are T cell receptor beta chains from one sample, sequenced in a study of T cells in Graves' hyperthyroidism and ophthalmopathy. Using its own MiXCR run on the multiplex PCR reads, TCRdb lists one record per CDR3 protein. The sample carries about 400,000 distinct CDR3 sequences, 14% to 15% recorded once. Sequencing used blood. The receptors derive from a young man with Graves' ophthalmopathy. CDR3s leave out the opening cysteine and the closing phenylalanine or tryptophan.

v_call	cdr3_aa
TRBV6-1	ASRIAGGLEQY
TRBV9	ASSPGPASSSPLH
TRBV27	ASSLNSGETQY
TRBV2	ASNRLGTTDTQY
TRBV3-1	ASRTGPEQF
TRBV6-1	ASSFSSGRAGEQY
TRBV6-2/TRBV6-3	ASRGQGEAGELF
TRBV7-8	ASSLRFNYGYT
TRBV5-4	ASSLIQASTEAF
TRBV12-3/TRBV12-4	ASSLFARGDPTDTQY
TRBV19	ASRGQGVNQPQH